This TCR beta chain derives from a study of human T cells and chemical hapten exposure. In the study overall: Per-sample TCR yield variability stemmed mainly from small pooled library volume differences.

Stated time point: patch test 2, 6 weeks after DPC sensitization. Specified treatment: therapeutic diphenylcyclopropenone sensitization with weekly scalp DPC. This clonotype was observed a handful of times. MiXCR was run by TCRdb on the RACE reads, yielding one entry per CDR3 protein. The data contain 75,000 to 95,000 distinct CDR3 sequences, approximately 10% of them singletons. This TCR derives from a man aged 40-55 years with alopecia areata. Some clones in this sample may be carry-over from other donors' samples. The sequenced sample was whole blood, obtained in connection with sensitization to the hapten diphenylcyclopropenone (DPC).

The CDR3 loop is CASSQLGQNYGYTF. In DNA form, the CDR3 reads TGTGCCAGCAGCCAGTTGGGACAGAACTATGGCTACACCTTC. This chain links TRBV3-1 with TRBJ1-2; 7 nucleotides align to TRBD1. CDR3 length equals 14 residues. The junction had 3 bases not matched to a gene; V was cut back by 3 bases and J by 2 bases. The germline gives CDR1 LGHDT, CDR2 YNNKEL (reference sequence).